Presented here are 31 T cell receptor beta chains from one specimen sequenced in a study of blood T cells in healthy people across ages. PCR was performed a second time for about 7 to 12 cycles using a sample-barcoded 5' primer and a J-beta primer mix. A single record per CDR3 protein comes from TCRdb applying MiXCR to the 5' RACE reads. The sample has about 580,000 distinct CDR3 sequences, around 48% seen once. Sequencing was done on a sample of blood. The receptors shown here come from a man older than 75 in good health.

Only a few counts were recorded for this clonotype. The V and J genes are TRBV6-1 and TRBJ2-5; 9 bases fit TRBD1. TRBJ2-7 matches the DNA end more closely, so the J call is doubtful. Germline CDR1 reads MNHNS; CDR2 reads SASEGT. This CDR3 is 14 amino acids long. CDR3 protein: CASRGTGTGYEQYF. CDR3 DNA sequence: TGTGCCAGCAGGGGGACAGGGACAGGCTACGAGCAGTACTTC.

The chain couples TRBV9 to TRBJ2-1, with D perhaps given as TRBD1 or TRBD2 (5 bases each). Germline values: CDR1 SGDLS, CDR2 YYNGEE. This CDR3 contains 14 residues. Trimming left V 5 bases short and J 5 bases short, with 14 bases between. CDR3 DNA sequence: TGTGCCAGCAGTCCAGGGACGGCGGACAATGAGCAGTTCTTC. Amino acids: CASSPGTADNEQFF. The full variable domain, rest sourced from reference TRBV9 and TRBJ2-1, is DSGVTQTPKHLITATGQRVTLRCSPRSGDLSVYWYQQSLDQGLQFLIQYYNGEERAKGNILERFSAQQFPDLHSELNLSSLELGDSALYFCASSPGTADNEQFFGPGTRLTVL.

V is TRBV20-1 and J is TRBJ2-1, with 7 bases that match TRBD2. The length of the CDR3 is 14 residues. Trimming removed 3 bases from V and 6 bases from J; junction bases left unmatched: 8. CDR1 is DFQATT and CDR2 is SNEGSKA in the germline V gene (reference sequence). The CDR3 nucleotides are TGCAGTGCTAGGTTCTTAGCGGGTAGCAATGAGCAGTTCTTC. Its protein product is CSARFLAGSNEQFF.

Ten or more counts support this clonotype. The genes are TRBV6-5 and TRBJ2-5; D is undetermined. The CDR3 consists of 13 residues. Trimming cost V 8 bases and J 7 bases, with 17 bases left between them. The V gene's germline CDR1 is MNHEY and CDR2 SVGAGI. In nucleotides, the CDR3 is TGTGCCAGCGCCCAATTCAGTGGCGCGACCCAGTACTTC. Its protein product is CASAQFSGATQYF.

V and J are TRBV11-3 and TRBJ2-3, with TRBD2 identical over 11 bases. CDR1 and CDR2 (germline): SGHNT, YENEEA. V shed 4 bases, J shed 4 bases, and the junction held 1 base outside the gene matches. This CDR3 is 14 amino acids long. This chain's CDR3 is CASSSTSGADTQYF. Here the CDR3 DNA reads TGTGCCAGCAGCTCGACTAGCGGGGCAGATACGCAGTATTTT.

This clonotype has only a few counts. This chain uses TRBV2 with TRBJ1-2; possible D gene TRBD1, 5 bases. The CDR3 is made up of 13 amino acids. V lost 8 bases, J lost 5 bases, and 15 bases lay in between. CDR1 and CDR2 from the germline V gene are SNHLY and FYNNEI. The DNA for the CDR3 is TGTGCCAGCTACTTGGACACGGTTTATGGCTACACCTTC. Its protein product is CASYLDTVYGYTF. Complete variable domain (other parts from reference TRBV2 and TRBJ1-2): EPEVTQTPSHQVTQMGQEVILRCVPISNHLYFYWYRQILGQKVEFLVSFYNNEISEKSEIFDDQFSVERPDGSNFTLKIRSTKLEDSAMYFCASYLDTVYGYTFGSGTRLTVV.

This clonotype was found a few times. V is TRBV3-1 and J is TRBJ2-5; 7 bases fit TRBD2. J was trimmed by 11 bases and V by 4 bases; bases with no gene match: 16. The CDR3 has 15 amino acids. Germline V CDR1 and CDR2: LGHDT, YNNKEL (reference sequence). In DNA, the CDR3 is TGTGCCAGCAGCCTACGGGCGGGAGTCTATAATGAGCAGTACTTC. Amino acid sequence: CASSLRAGVYNEQYF.

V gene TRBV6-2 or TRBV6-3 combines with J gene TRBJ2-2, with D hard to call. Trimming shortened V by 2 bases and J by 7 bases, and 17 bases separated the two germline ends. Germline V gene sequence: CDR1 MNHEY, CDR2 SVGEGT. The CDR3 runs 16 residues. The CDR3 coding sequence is TGTGCCAGCAGTTACGCGGATCCGTCGTTGGGCGGGGAGCTGTTTTTT. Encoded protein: CASSYADPSLGGELFF.

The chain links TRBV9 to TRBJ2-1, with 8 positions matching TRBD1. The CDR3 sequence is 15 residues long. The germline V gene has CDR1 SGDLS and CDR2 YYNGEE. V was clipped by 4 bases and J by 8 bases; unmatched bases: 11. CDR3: CASSSRQGTEHEQFF. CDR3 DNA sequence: TGTGCCAGCAGCTCCCGACAGGGGACTGAACATGAGCAGTTCTTC.

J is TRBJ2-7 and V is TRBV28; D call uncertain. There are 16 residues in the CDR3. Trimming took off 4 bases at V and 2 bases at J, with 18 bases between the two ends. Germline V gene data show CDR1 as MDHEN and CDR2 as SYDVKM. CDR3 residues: CASSSPRLAGTYEQYF. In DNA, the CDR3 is TGTGCCAGCAGTTCCCCCCGGTTGGCAGGAACCTACGAGCAGTACTTC.

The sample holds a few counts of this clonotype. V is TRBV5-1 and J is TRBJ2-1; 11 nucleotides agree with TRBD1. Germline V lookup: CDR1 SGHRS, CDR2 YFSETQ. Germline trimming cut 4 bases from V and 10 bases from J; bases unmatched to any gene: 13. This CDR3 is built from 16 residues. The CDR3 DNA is TGCGCCAGCAGCCCGAGGACAGGGGGCGTAATTGTGGAGCAGTTCTTC. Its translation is CASSPRTGGVIVEQFF.

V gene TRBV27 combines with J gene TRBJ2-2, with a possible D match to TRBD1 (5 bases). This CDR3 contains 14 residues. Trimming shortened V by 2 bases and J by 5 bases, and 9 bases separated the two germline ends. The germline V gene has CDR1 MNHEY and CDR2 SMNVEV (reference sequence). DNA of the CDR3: TGTGCCAGCAGTTTAGGGGCTGCAACCGGGGAGCTGTTTTTT. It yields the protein CASSLGAATGELFF.

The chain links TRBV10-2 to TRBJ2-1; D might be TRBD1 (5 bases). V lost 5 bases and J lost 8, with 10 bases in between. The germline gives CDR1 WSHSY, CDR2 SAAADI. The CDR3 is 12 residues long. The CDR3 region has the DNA TGCGCCAGCAGTCCAGGGATGGATGAGCAGTTCTTC. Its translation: CASSPGMDEQFF.

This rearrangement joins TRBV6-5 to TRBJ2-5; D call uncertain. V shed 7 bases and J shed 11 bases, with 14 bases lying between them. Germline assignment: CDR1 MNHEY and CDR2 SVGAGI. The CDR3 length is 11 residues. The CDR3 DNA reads TGTGCCAGCACCGACGGGCGTGAGCAGTACTTC. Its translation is CASTDGREQYF.

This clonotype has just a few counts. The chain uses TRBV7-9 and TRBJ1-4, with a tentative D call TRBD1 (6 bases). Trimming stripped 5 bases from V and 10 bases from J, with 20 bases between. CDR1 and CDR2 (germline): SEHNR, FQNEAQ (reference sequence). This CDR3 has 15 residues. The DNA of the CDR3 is TGTGCCAGCAGCCTAGACACGGACAGCTTCGGAAAACTGTTTTTT. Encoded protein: CASSLDTDSFGKLFF.

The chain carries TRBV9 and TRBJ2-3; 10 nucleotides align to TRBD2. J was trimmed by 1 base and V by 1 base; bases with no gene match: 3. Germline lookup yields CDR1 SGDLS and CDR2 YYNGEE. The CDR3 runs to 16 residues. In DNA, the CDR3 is TGTGCCAGCAGCGTACTGAGCGGGAGGGGCACAGATACGCAGTATTTT. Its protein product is CASSVLSGRGTDTQYF.

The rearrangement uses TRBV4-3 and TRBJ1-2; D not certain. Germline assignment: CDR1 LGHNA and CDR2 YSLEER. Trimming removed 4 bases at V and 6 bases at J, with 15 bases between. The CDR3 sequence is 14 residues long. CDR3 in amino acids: CASSPSPGPHGYTF. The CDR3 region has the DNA TGCGCCAGCAGCCCCAGTCCCGGTCCCCATGGCTACACCTTC.

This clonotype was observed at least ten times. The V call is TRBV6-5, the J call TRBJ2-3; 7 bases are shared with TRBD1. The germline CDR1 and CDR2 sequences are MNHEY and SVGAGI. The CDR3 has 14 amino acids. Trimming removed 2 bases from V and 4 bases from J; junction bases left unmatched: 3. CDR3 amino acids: CASSYGQVSDTQYF. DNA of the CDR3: TGTGCCAGCAGTTACGGACAGGTCTCAGATACGCAGTATTTT.

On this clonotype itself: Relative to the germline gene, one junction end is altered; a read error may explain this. The chain's CDR3 is CASSVGPSGGDTGELFF. The CDR3 DNA reads as TGCGCCAGCAGCGTAGGACCTAGCGGGGGGGACACCGGGGAGCTGTTTTTT. V gene TRBV9 combines with J gene TRBJ2-2; TRBD2 matches 12 bases. This CDR3 is built from 17 residues. Germline V gene sequence: CDR1 SGDLS, CDR2 YYNGEE.

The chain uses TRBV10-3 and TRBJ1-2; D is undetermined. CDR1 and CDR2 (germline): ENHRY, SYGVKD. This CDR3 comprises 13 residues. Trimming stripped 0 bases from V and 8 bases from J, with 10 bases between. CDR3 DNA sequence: TGTGCCATCAGTGAGTCGTATAGGACCGGCTACACCTTC. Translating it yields CAISESYRTGYTF.

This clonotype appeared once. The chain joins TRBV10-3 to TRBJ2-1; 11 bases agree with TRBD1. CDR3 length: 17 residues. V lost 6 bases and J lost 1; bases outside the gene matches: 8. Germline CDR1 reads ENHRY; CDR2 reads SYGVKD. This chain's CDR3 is CAIRGQGAGASYNEQFF. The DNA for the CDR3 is TGTGCCATCAGAGGACAGGGGGCGGGGGCGTCCTACAATGAGCAGTTCTTC.

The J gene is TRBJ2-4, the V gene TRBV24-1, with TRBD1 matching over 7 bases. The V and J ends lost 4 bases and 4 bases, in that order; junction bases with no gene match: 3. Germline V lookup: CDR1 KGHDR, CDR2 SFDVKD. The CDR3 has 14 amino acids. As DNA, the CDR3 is TGTGCCACCAGTGACCCGGGACAGAAAAACATTCAGTACTTC. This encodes CATSDPGQKNIQYF.

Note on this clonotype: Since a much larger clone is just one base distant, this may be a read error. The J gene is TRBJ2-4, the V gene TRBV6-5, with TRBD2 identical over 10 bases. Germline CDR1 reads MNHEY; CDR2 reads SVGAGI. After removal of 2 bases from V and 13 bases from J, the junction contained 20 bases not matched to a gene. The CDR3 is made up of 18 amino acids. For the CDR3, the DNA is TGTGCCAGCAGTTACCGCATCCCGGGACTAGCGAGGCCCGTGGGGCAGTACTTC. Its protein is CASSYRIPGLARPVGQYF.

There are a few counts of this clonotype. This chain's CDR3 is CASSLERDISYEQYF. The CDR3 nucleotides read TGTGCCAGCAGCTTGGAACGGGACATCTCCTACGAGCAGTACTTC. The rearrangement joins TRBV5-5 to TRBJ2-7; D may be TRBD1 (6 bases). This CDR3 region has 15 residues. The V and J ends lost 0 bases and 0 bases respectively, with 10 bases between them. Germline V CDR1 and CDR2: SGHKS, YYEKEE (reference sequence).

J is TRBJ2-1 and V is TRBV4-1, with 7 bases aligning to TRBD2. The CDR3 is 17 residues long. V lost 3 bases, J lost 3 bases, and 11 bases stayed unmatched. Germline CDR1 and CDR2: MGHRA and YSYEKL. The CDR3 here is CASSHPVGSGGYNEQFF. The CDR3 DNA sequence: TGCGCCAGCAGCCACCCGGTTGGATCGGGGGGCTACAATGAGCAGTTCTTC.

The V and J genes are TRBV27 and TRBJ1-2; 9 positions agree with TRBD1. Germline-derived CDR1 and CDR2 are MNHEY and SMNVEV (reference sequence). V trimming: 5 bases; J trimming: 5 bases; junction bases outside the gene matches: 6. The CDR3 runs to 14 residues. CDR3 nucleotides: TGTGCCAGCAGTGACAGGGGGTTTCAATATGGCTACACCTTC. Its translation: CASSDRGFQYGYTF.

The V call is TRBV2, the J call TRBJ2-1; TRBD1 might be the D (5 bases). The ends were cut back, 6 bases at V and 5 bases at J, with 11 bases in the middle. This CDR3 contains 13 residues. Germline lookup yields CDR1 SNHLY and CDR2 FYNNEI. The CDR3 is CASRSRVHNEQFF. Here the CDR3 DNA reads TGTGCCAGCAGGAGCAGGGTCCACAATGAGCAGTTCTTC.

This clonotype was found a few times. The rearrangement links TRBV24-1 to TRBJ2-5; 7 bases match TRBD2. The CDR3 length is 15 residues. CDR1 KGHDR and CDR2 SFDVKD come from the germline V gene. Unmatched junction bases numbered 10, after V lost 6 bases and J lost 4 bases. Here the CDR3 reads CATSMGGGGAETQYF. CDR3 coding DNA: TGTGCCACCAGTATGGGGGGGGGAGGAGCAGAGACCCAGTACTTC.

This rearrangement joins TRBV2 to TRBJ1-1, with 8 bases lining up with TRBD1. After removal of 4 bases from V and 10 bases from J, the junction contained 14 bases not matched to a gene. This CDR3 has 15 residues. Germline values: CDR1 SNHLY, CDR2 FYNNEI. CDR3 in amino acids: CASSGSSGTGTGAFF. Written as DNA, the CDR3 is TGTGCCAGCAGTGGATCGTCCGGGACAGGCACAGGAGCTTTCTTT.

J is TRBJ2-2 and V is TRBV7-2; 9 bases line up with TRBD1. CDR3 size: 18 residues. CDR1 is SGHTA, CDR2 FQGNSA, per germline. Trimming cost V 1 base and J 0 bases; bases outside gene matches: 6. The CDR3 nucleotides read TGTGCCAGCAGCTTAGAACCTGGGACAGGGCCGAACACCGGGGAGCTGTTTTTT. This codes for CASSLEPGTGPNTGELFF.

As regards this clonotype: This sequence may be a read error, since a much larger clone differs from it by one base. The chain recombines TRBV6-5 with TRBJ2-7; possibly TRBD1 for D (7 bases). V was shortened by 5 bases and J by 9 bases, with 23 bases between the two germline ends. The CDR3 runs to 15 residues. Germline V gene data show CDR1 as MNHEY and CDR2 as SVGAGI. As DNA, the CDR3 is TGTGCCAGCAGTGCGGACGCGGGACAGTGGAGCGGGCAGTACTTC. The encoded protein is CASSADAGQWSGQYF.